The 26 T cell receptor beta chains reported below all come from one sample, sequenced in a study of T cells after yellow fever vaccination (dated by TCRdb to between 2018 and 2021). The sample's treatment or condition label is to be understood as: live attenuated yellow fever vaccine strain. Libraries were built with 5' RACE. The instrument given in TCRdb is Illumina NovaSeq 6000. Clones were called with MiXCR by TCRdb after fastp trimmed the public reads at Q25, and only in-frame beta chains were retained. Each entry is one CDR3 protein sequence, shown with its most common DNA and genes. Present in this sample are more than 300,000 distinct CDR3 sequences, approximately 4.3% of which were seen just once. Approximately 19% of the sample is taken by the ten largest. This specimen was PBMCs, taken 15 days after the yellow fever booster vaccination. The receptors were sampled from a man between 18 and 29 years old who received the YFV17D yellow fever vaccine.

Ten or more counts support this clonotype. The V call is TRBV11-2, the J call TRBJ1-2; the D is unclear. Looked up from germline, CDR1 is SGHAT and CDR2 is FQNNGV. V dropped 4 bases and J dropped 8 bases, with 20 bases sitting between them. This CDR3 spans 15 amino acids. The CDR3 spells CASSSRAAPSEGYTF. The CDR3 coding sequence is TGTGCCAGCAGCTCAAGGGCCGCCCCTTCGGAGGGCTACACCTTC.

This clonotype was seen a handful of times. In DNA form, the CDR3 reads TGTGCCAGTAGTGCCCCGGGTCACAATCAGCCCCAGCATTTT. It is translated as CASSAPGHNQPQHF. The V and J genes are TRBV19 and TRBJ1-5; D gene ambiguous. The germline CDR1 and CDR2 sequences are LNHDA and SQIVND (reference sequence). The CDR3 runs 14 residues. V was pared by 5 bases and J by 3 bases, with 11 bases between.

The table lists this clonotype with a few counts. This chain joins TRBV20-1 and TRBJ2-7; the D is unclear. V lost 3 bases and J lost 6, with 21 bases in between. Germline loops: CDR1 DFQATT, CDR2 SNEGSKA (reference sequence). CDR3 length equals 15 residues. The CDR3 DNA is TGCAGTGCTAGTTATGTCCTTAGGTCGAGTCTCGAGCAGTACTTC. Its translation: CSASYVLRSSLEQYF.

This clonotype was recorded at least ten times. The CDR3 is CSASKNEKLFF. The CDR3 bases are TGCAGTGCCTCGAAAAATGAAAAACTGTTTTTT. This chain links TRBV20-1 with TRBJ1-4; D call uncertain. The CDR3 totals 11 residues. Germline V gives CDR1 DFQATT, CDR2 SNEGSKA (reference sequence). V was cut by 6 bases and J by 5 bases, with 7 bases left in between.

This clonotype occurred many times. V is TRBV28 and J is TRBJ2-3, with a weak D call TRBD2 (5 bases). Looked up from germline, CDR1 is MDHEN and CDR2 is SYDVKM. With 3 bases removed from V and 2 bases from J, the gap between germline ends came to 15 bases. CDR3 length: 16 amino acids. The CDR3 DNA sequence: TGTGCCAGCAGTTTTATTGAGGGTGCCCCCACAGATACGCAGTATTTT. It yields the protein CASSFIEGAPTDTQYF.

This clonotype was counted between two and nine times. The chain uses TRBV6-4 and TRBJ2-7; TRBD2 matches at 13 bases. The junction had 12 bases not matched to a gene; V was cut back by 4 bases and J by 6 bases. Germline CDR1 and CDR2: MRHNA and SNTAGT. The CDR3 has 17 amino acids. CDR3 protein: CASSGTGTSGVYREQYF. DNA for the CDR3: TGTGCCAGCAGTGGCACCGGGACTAGCGGGGTCTATCGCGAGCAGTACTTC.

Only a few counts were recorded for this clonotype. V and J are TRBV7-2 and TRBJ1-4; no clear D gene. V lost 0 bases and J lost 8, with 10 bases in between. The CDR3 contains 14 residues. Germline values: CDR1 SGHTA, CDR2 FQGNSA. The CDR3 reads CASSLAGRPEKLFF. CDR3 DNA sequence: TGTGCCAGCAGCTTAGCTGGCAGGCCGGAAAAACTGTTTTTT.

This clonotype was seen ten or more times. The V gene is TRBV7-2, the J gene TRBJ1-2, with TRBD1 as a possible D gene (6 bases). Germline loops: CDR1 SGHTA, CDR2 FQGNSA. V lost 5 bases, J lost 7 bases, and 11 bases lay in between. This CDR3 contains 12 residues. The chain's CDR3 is CASSIRTAGYTF. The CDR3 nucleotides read TGTGCCAGCAGCATAAGGACAGCTGGCTACACCTTC.

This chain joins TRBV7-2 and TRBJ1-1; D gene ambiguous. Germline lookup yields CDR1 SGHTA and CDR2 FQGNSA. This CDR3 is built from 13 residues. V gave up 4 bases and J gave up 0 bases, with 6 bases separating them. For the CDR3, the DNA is TGTGCCAGCAGCTATGATATGAACACTGAAGCTTTCTTT. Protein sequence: CASSYDMNTEAFF.

The CDR3 here is CASSLGNLIGGAKNIQYF. The DNA for the CDR3 is TGCGCCAGCAGCCTAGGGAACCTCATCGGGGGAGCCAAAAACATTCAGTACTTC. The V and J genes are TRBV4-1 and TRBJ2-4; a possible D gene is TRBD2 (6 bases). Deletions cut 4 bases from V and 0 bases from J, with 19 bases between. Germline V gene data show CDR1 as MGHRA and CDR2 as YSYEKL. The length of the CDR3 is 18 residues.

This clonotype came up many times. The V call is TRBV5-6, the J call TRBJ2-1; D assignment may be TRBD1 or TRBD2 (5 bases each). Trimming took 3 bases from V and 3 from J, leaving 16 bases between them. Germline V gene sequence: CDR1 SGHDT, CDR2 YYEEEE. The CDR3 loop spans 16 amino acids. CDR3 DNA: TGTGCCAGCAGCTGGGGGACGCAATATCACTACAATGAGCAGTTCTTC. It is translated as CASSWGTQYHYNEQFF.

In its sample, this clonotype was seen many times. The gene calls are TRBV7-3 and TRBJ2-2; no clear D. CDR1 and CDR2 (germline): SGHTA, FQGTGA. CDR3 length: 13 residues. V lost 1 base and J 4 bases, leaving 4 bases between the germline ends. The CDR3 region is CASSLIGTGELFF. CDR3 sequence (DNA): TGTGCCAGCAGCTTAATCGGCACCGGGGAGCTGTTTTTT.

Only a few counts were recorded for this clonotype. The CDR3 sequence: CASSQSTGTSSYGYTF. Written as DNA, the CDR3 is TGTGCCAGCTCACAGTCGACAGGGACGAGTAGCTATGGCTACACCTTC. V and J are TRBV18 and TRBJ1-2, with 7 positions matching TRBD1. CDR3 size: 16 residues. V was clipped by 4 bases and J by 4 bases; unmatched bases: 12. The germline gives CDR1 KGHSH, CDR2 LQKENI.

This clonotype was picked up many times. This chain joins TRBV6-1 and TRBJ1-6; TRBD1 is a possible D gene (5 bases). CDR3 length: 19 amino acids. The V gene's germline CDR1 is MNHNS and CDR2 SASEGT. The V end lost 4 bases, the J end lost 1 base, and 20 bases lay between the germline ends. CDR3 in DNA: TGTGCCAGCAGTGGACCGGCGGGGCGAATAAGATCCTATAATTCACCCCTCCACTTT. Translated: CASSGPAGRIRSYNSPLHF.

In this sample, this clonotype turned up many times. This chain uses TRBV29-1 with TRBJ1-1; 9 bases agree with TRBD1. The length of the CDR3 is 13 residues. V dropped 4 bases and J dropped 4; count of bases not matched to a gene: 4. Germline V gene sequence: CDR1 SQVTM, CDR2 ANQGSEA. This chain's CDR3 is CSVVGQGITEAFF. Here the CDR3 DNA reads TGCAGCGTTGTGGGACAGGGTATCACTGAAGCTTTCTTT. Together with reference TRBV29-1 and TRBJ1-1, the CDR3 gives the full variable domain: SAVISQKPSRDICQRGTSLTIQCQVDSQVTMMFWYRQQPGQSLTLIATANQGSEATYESGFVIDKFPISRPNLTFSTLTVSNMSPEDSSIYLCSVVGQGITEAFFGQGTRLTVV.

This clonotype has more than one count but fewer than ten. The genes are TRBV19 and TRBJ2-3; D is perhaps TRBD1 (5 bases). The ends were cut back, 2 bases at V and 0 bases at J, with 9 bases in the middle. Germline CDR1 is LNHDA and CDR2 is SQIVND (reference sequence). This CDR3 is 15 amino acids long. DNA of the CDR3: TGTGCCAGTAGTATAACAAGGGGAAGCACAGATACGCAGTATTTT. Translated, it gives CASSITRGSTDTQYF.

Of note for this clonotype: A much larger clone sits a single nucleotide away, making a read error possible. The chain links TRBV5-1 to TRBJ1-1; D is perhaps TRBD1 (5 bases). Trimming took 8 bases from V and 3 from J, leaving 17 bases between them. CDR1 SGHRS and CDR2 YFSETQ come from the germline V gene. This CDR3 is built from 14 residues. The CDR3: CARSLDGAHTEAFF. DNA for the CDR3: TGCGCCAGGAGCCTCGACGGGGCACACACTGAAGCTTTCTTT.

In DNA form, the CDR3 reads TGTGCCAGCAGACGGGACAGGGGGCGCGGGGACACCGGGGAGCTGTTTTTT. This codes for CASRRDRGRGDTGELFF. The chain is built from TRBV6-5 and TRBJ2-2, with TRBD1 matching 12 bases. CDR1 and CDR2 (germline): MNHEY, SVGAGI. The CDR3 totals 17 residues. The trim removed 6 bases at V and 3 bases at J, leaving 8 bases unmatched.

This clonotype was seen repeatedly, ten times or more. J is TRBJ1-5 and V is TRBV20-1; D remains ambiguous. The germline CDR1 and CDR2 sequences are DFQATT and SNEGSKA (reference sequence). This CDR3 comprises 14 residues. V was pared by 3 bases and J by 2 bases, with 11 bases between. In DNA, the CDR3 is TGCAGTGCTAGCTACAACACGGGCAATCAGCCCCAGCATTTT. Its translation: CSASYNTGNQPQHF.

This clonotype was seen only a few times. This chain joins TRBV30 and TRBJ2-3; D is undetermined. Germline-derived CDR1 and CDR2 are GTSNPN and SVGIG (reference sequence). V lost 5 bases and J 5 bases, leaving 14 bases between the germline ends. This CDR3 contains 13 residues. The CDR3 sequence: CAWGRFSGDTQYF. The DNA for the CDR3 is TGTGCCTGGGGGCGGTTTAGTGGAGATACGCAGTATTTT.

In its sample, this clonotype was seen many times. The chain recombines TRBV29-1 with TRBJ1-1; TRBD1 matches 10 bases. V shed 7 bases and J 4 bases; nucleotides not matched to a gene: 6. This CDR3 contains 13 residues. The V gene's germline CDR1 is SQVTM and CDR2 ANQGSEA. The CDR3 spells CSAGQGVATEAFF. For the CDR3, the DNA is TGCAGCGCAGGACAGGGGGTAGCCACTGAAGCTTTCTTT.

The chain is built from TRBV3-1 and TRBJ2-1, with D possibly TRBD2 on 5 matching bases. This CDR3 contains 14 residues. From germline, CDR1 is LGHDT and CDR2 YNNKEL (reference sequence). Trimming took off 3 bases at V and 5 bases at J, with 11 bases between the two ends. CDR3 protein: CASSQGGSNNEQFF. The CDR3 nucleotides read TGTGCCAGCAGCCAGGGTGGGAGCAACAATGAGCAGTTCTTC.

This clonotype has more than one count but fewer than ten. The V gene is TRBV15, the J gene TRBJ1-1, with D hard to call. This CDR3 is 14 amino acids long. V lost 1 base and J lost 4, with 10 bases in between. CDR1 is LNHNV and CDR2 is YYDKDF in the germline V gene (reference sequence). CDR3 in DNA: TGTGCCACCAGCAGAGTAGGCCCTCCCACTGAAGCTTTCTTT. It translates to CATSRVGPPTEAFF.

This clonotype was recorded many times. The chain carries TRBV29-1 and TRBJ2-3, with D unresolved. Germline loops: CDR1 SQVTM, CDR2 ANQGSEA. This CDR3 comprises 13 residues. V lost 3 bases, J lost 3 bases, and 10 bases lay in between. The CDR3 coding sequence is TGCAGCGTTGAGTCCGGGTTTACAGATACGCAGTATTTT. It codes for CSVESGFTDTQYF.

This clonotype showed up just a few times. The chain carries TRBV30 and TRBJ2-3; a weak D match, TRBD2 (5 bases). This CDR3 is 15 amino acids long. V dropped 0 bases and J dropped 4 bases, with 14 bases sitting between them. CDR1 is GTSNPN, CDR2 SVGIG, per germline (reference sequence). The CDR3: CAWSVSGNLADTQYF. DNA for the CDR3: TGTGCCTGGAGTGTATCCGGGAATCTCGCAGATACGCAGTATTTT.

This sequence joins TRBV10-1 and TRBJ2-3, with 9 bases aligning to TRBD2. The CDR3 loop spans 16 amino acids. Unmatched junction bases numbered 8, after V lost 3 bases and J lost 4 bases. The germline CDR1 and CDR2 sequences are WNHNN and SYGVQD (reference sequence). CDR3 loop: CASSDSSSGGADTQYF. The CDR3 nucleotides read TGCGCCAGCAGTGACTCGAGTAGCGGGGGCGCAGATACGCAGTATTTT.